The 25 T cell receptor beta chains below were found in one sample sequenced in a study of blood T cells in healthy people across ages. Through a sample-barcoded 5' primer and a J-beta primer mix, a second PCR was run for 7 to 11 cycles. TCRdb independently ran MiXCR on the 5' RACE reads; one entry per CDR3 protein. This table has around 1.7 million distinct CDR3 sequences, over 25% appearing once. The sample consisted of blood. The origin of the receptors is a woman aged 30 to 39 in good health.

Of note for this clonotype: Possible read error: a much larger clone is one base away. The gene calls are TRBV29-1 and TRBJ1-2; no clear D. Germline V CDR1 and CDR2: SQVTM, ANQGSEA. CDR3 size: 13 residues. The germline V and J ends were trimmed by 5 bases and 5 bases, with 15 bases remaining between them. CDR3 DNA sequence: TGCAGCGTTAAAGGGAGGGAACAATATGGCTACACCTTC. Its protein is CSVKGREQYGYTF.

The chain links TRBV5-1 to TRBJ1-2; D perhaps matches TRBD1 (6 bases). This CDR3 is built from 15 residues. Germline V gene lookup returns CDR1 SGHRS and CDR2 YFSETQ. Trimming pared 2 bases from V and 2 bases from J, leaving 13 bases between. CDR3 nucleotide sequence: TGCGCCAGCAGCTTTGGGGACACGTGGAACTATGGCTACACCTTC. Translated, it gives CASSFGDTWNYGYTF.

This clonotype turned up a few times. This chain uses TRBV11-2 with TRBJ2-3; the D gene is possibly TRBD2 (5 bases). V was pared by 4 bases and J by 8 bases, with 10 bases between. CDR3 length: 12 residues. Germline lookup yields CDR1 SGHAT and CDR2 FQNNGV. CDR3 bases: TGTGCCAGCAGCTCCCTAGCAGCTACGCAGTATTTT. Translated: CASSSLAATQYF. Combining the CDR3 with reference TRBV11-2 and TRBJ2-3 gives the whole variable domain EAGVAQSPRYKIIEKRQSVAFWCNPISGHATLYWYQQILGQGPKLLIQFQNNGVVDDSQLPKDRFSAERLKGVDSTLKIQPAKLEDSAVYLCASSSLAATQYFGPGTRLTVL.

This clonotype was counted at least ten times. V usage is TRBV28 and J usage is TRBJ2-7; D unclear. Germline-derived CDR1 and CDR2 are MDHEN and SYDVKM. Deletions cut 11 bases from V and 7 bases from J, with 21 bases between. The CDR3 contains 13 residues. Written as DNA, the CDR3 is TGTGCCGCCGGTCCCCCCGATCCTAGGGAGCAGTACTTC. Amino acid sequence: CAAGPPDPREQYF.

The genes are TRBV29-1 and TRBJ1-4; perhaps TRBD1 as D (5 bases). The V gene's germline CDR1 is SQVTM and CDR2 ANQGSEA. The length of the CDR3 is 14 residues. V dropped 3 bases and J dropped 3 bases, with 11 bases sitting between them. For the CDR3, the DNA is TGCAGCGTTGAGAGCGGGGGGGCTAATGAAAAACTGTTTTTT. As protein: CSVESGGANEKLFF.

This clonotype was counted between two and nine times. V is TRBV20-1 and J is TRBJ2-4; D possibly corresponds to TRBD1 (8 bases). The DNA end favors TRBJ2-7, so the J call may be wrong. The CDR3 has 13 residues. Looked up from germline, CDR1 is DFQATT and CDR2 is SNEGSKA (reference sequence). The CDR3 DNA follows: TGCAGTGCTTTTCGGACAGGGAGGGCCGAGCAGTACTTC. The encoded protein is CSAFRTGRAEQYF.

The rearrangement uses TRBV5-1 and TRBJ1-1, with D possibly matching TRBD1 (5 bases). V was trimmed by 0 bases and J by 6 bases, leaving 15 bases between them. Germline V CDR1 and CDR2: SGHRS, YFSETQ. CDR3 size: 15 residues. The CDR3 DNA sequence: TGCGCCAGCAGCTTGGGGGGGACGGTGGAGCCTGAAGCTTTCTTT. This sequence encodes CASSLGGTVEPEAFF.

This clonotype occurred many times. This chain connects TRBV9 to TRBJ1-4; D ambiguous. CDR3 length equals 13 residues. V dropped 3 bases and J dropped 0 bases, with 3 bases sitting between them. Germline loops: CDR1 SGDLS, CDR2 YYNGEE. CDR3 region: CASSATTNEKLFF. DNA for the CDR3: TGTGCCAGCAGCGCAACAACTAATGAAAAACTGTTTTTT.

This clonotype was counted ten times or more. Germline is not matched at one junction end, which may reflect a read error. This chain links TRBV7-9 with TRBJ2-1, with D perhaps matching TRBD1 (5 bases). Germline CDR1 is SEHNR and CDR2 is FQNEAQ (reference sequence). This CDR3 comprises 16 residues. CDR3 sequence reads: CASSFRQGSSYNEQFF. The CDR3 bases are TGCGCCAGCAGCTTTCGGCAGGGCAGCTCCTACAATGAGCAGTTCTTC.

This clonotype has more than one count but fewer than ten. The V call is TRBV13, the J call TRBJ2-6; D gene unclear. V was cut by 3 bases and J by 0 bases, with 12 bases left in between. Germline assignment: CDR1 PRHDT and CDR2 FYEKMQ (reference sequence). CDR3 length equals 17 residues. The CDR3 sequence: CASSFQIVSSGANVLTF. The DNA for the CDR3 is TGTGCCAGCAGCTTTCAAATTGTAAGCTCTGGGGCCAACGTCCTGACTTTC. The full variable domain, in which reference TRBV13 and TRBJ2-6 provide the parts outside the CDR3, is AAGVIQSPRHLIKEKRETATLKCYPIPRHDTVYWYQQGPGQDPQFLISFYEKMQSDKGSIPDRFSAQQFSDYHSELNMSSLELGDSALYFCASSFQIVSSGANVLTFGAGSRLTVL.

This clonotype was found a few times. The gene calls are TRBV27 and TRBJ1-5, with TRBD1 as a possible D gene (6 bases). The CDR3 is 14 residues long. Deletions cut 5 bases from V and 10 bases from J, with 18 bases between. Germline V lookup: CDR1 MNHEY, CDR2 SMNVEV (reference sequence). Here the CDR3 DNA reads TGTGCCAGCAGTCCAAGTACAGGGATTAGCCCCCAGCATTTT. This codes for CASSPSTGISPQHF.

The sample holds many counts of this clonotype. This chain uses TRBV12-3 or TRBV12-4 with TRBJ2-4; no definite D call. Trimming stripped 0 bases from V and 3 bases from J, with 12 bases between. The CDR3 is 16 amino acids. The chain's CDR3 is CASSLALEGVKNIQYF. CDR3 nucleotides: TGTGCCAGCAGTTTAGCGTTAGAAGGAGTCAAAAACATTCAGTACTTC.

This sequence joins TRBV4-1 and TRBJ1-2, with TRBD1 as a possible D gene (6 bases). Deletions cut 4 bases from V and 3 bases from J, with 27 bases between. The CDR3 extends over 19 amino acids. Germline assignment: CDR1 MGHRA and CDR2 YSYEKL. The CDR3 is CASSRRLLTGHNVDYGYTF. CDR3 DNA sequence: TGCGCCAGCAGCCGTCGATTATTGACAGGCCACAACGTGGACTATGGCTACACCTTC.

This clonotype was detected a few times. The chain couples TRBV6-2 or TRBV6-3 to TRBJ2-1; perhaps TRBD2 as D (7 bases). CDR1 and CDR2 from the germline V gene are MNHEY and SVGEGT. Trimming stripped 3 bases from V and 10 bases from J, with 13 bases between. The CDR3 spans 13 residues. The CDR3 nucleotides read TGTGCCAGCAGTTATTCGAAGGGGGGGGAGCAGTTCTTC. As protein: CASSYSKGGEQFF.

The chain is built from TRBV2 and TRBJ1-2; possible D gene TRBD1, 6 bases. CDR3 length: 13 amino acids. V shed 1 base and J shed 9 bases, with 12 bases lying between them. Germline-derived CDR1 and CDR2 are SNHLY and FYNNEI. The CDR3, as DNA: TGTGCCAGCAGTGAAGGCAGGGGTTATTGCTACACCTTC. Its protein is CASSEGRGYCYTF.

This clonotype was counted a few times. The chain uses TRBV10-3 and TRBJ2-1; D perhaps matches TRBD1 (6 bases). Germline lookup yields CDR1 ENHRY and CDR2 SYGVKD. This CDR3 contains 13 residues. V was trimmed by 0 bases and J by 8 bases, leaving 8 bases between them. The CDR3 DNA is TGTGCCATCAGTGAGTCAGGGGGACATGAGCAGTTCTTC. It specifies CAISESGGHEQFF.

The table lists this clonotype with many counts. This CDR3 is CASSLNELTGGSSPLHF. The CDR3 DNA reads TGCGCCAGCAGCTTGAACGAATTGACAGGGGGAAGTTCACCCCTCCACTTT. The rearrangement joins TRBV5-1 to TRBJ1-6, with 9 positions matching TRBD1. Looked up from germline, CDR1 is SGHRS and CDR2 is YFSETQ. The junction had 11 bases not matched to a gene; V was cut back by 1 base and J by 9 bases. This CDR3 is built from 17 residues.

To note about this clonotype: Given a much more abundant clone one base away, this may be a read error. V usage is TRBV11-2 and J usage is TRBJ2-7, with 7 positions matching TRBD1. The CDR3 covers 16 residues. From germline, CDR1 is SGHAT and CDR2 FQNNGV. The CDR3 is CASSLGDRRLTYDQYF. For the CDR3, the DNA is TGTGCCAGCAGCTTAGGGGACAGAAGATTGACCTACGATCAGTACTTC.

This clonotype showed up just a few times. The genes are TRBV10-2 and TRBJ2-5; D is uncertain. The germline V gene encodes CDR1 WSHSY and CDR2 SAAADI. Trimming pared 3 bases from V and 3 bases from J, leaving 11 bases between. The CDR3 is made up of 14 amino acids. DNA for the CDR3: TGCGCCAGCAGTGAACCATCTGGGAAAGAGACCCAGTACTTC. The encoded protein is CASSEPSGKETQYF.

The chain carries TRBV27 and TRBJ2-1; D uncertain. CDR1 is MNHEY, CDR2 SMNVEV, per germline (reference sequence). The CDR3 sequence is 12 residues long. V shed 8 bases and J shed 5 bases, with 10 bases lying between them. The CDR3 loop reads CASYGVNNEQFF. CDR3 DNA sequence: TGTGCCAGCTACGGAGTTAACAATGAGCAGTTCTTC.

This clonotype was detected only a few times. V gene TRBV9 combines with J gene TRBJ2-3; 9 bases fit TRBD2. V shed 3 bases and J 0 bases; nucleotides not matched to a gene: 5. From germline, CDR1 is SGDLS and CDR2 YYNGEE. This CDR3 is built from 16 residues. The CDR3 DNA sequence: TGTGCCAGCAGCGACGGACTAGCGACTAGCACAGATACGCAGTATTTT. It yields the protein CASSDGLATSTDTQYF.

The chain employs TRBV5-1 and TRBJ2-1; the match to TRBD2 covers 7 bases. V gave up 3 bases and J gave up 12 bases; unmatched junction bases: 3. This CDR3 is built from 11 residues. Looked up from germline, CDR1 is SGHRS and CDR2 is YFSETQ. CDR3 DNA: TGCGCCAGCAGCTCGGAGCGGGGGCAGTTCTTC. Amino acids: CASSSERGQFF. The full variable domain, in which reference TRBV5-1 and TRBJ2-1 provide the parts outside the CDR3, is KAGVTQTPRYLIKTRGQQVTLSCSPISGHRSVSWYQQTPGQGLQFLFEYFSETQRNKGNFPGRFSGRQFSNSRSEMNVSTLELGDSALYLCASSSERGQFFGPGTRLTVL.

This clonotype was recorded a few times. The V gene is TRBV7-6, the J gene TRBJ1-1; the D gene is possibly TRBD1 (5 bases). Trimming took off 5 bases at V and 0 bases at J, with 10 bases between the two ends. The CDR3 totals 14 residues. CDR1 is SGHVS and CDR2 is FNYEAQ in the germline V gene. The CDR3 is CASSRRDLNTEAFF. The CDR3 coding sequence is TGTGCCAGCAGCCGGAGGGACCTGAACACTGAAGCTTTCTTT.

Ten or more counts support this clonotype. The chain recombines TRBV12-3 or TRBV12-4 with TRBJ2-3; 10 positions agree with TRBD2. The CDR3 has 15 residues. J lost 6 bases, V lost 3 bases, and 6 bases had no gene match. The CDR3 region is CASSFRTSGPDTQYF. CDR3 bases: TGTGCCAGCAGTTTTAGGACTAGCGGACCCGATACGCAGTATTTT.

CDR3 protein: CATSDRGQVETQYF. In nucleotides, the CDR3 is TGTGCCACCAGTGACCGGGGACAGGTAGAGACCCAGTACTTC. The chain joins TRBV24-1 to TRBJ2-5; 8 positions agree with TRBD1. CDR3 length: 14 amino acids. Germline lookup yields CDR1 KGHDR and CDR2 SFDVKD. The J segment lost 4 bases and the V segment lost 4 bases, leaving 4 bases of the junction unmatched.